This TCR beta chain was sequenced in a study of CD4 T cells in relation to SARS-CoV-2 and coronaviruses. Broader study findings: SARS-CoV-2-driven expansion was significantly weaker in crossreactive than monoreactive clones. Samples before the pandemic and after infection were not matched within any donor. The cross-reactivity analysis covered only spike protein, not other viral proteins.

The CDR3 contains 14 residues. The V gene's germline CDR1 is MNHNY and CDR2 SVGAGI (reference sequence). V trimming: 6 bases; J trimming: 11 bases; junction bases outside the gene matches: 8. Concerning this clone itself: Its antigen is not known.

Repertoires were generated with immunoSEQ multiplex PCR, while TCRdb's copy carries only in-frame clones and drops some. The data hold roughly 20,000 clones, with about three quarters observed a single time. CD4+ T cells from unexposed donors were obtained before the COVID-19 pandemic (2011-2018). After ten to eleven days of culture, CD4+ T cells were isolated. Cells permitting, SARS-CoV-2 S/N and four cold-coronavirus spikes were tested on unexposed-donor CD4+ T cells. The TCR sequence derives from a human donor in good health. Sequenced: CD4+ T cells from PBMCs, cultured in vitro. This rearrangement joins TRBV6-6 to TRBJ1-6; TRBD1 matches 9 bases. CDR3 region: CASSQGQGTPPLHF. The CDR3 DNA follows: TGTGCCAGCAGCCAGGGACAGGGAACCCCACCCCTCCACTTT.